This T cell receptor beta chain was documented in a study of vaccination and CD4 T cells after COVID-19. Turning to the study itself: Across the group, participants received two doses of either BNT162b2 or mRNA-1273 vaccine.

The treatment was: 10-day PBMC culture with coronavirus spike peptide pools or control peptides (ViraFEST assay). Cultured CD4+ T-cell DNA underwent Oncomine TCR Beta short-read sequencing. Investigators obtained genomic DNA by extraction from cultured CD4+ T cells. Via MiXCR, TCRdb re-called the PCR reads, giving one row per CDR3 protein. The sample contains around 14,000 distinct CDR3 sequences, roughly 73% of which appear only once. In the case of this clonotype: Its antigen is still unknown.

The CDR3 spans 14 residues. The germline V gene has CDR1 MNHEY and CDR2 SVGEGT. The V and J ends lost 2 bases and 10 bases respectively, with 12 bases between them. This receptor was obtained from a human donor who had recovered from COVID-19. The sample was CD4+ T cells from blood, cultured in vitro. This chain uses TRBV6-2 or TRBV6-3 with TRBJ1-6, with D perhaps TRBD1 (5 bases). The CDR3 is CASSYDGGYSPLHF. CDR3 in DNA: TGTGCCAGCAGTTACGACGGGGGTTACTCACCCCTCCACTTT.